This is a list of T cell receptor beta chains from one sample in a study of persistence of HIV-infected CD4 T cells. The antigens of these receptors remain unknown. Data came from immunoSEQ multiplex PCR; TCRdb stores just in-frame clones and leaves some out. Among about 33,000 clones listed, more than 75% were seen once. The sample was CD4+ T cells sorted from PBMCs after approximately 19-hour stimulation, taken from a patient who received antiretroviral therapy. These receptors were taken from an adult woman with HIV who was CMV-seropositive. CDR3s include the opening cysteine and the closing phenylalanine or tryptophan. Fields, in order: V gene, J gene, CDR3 protein.

v_gene: TRBV9
j_gene: TRBJ1-1
CDR3aa: CASSVGGYTEAFF

v_gene: TRBV3-1/TRBV3-2
j_gene: TRBJ2-7
CDR3aa: CASSTTSGYEQYF

v_gene: TRBV27
j_gene: TRBJ2-7
CDR3aa: CASRFGTSGPSEQYF

v_gene: TRBV7-2
j_gene: TRBJ1-5
CDR3aa: CASSLSGNQPQHF

v_gene: TRBV7-3
j_gene: TRBJ2-5
CDR3aa: CASSPQGRGETQYF

v_gene: TRBV10-1
j_gene: TRBJ2-7
CDR3aa: CASSELLGSEQYF

v_gene: TRBV2
j_gene: TRBJ2-1
CDR3aa: CASRRGGSYNEQFF

v_gene: TRBV3-1/TRBV3-2
j_gene: TRBJ1-2
CDR3aa: CASSSGTRHYGYTF

v_gene: TRBV27
j_gene: TRBJ2-6
CDR3aa: CASRTRESGANVLTF

v_gene: TRBV19
j_gene: TRBJ2-1
CDR3aa: CASSIYGGRSYNEQFF

v_gene: TRBV15
j_gene: TRBJ2-7
CDR3aa: CATSRGIQRGLYEQYF

v_gene: TRBV5-6
j_gene: TRBJ1-2
CDR3aa: CASSLGGGYGYTF

v_gene: TRBV6-1
j_gene: TRBJ2-5
CDR3aa: CASSEAFMRGGLETQYF

v_gene: TRBV7-3
j_gene: TRBJ2-7
CDR3aa: CASSLTGTGRYEQYF

v_gene: TRBV2
j_gene: TRBJ1-1
CDR3aa: CASSEQGLNTEAFF

v_gene: TRBV21-1
j_gene: TRBJ1-5
CDR3aa: CAGRPQHF

v_gene: TRBV14
j_gene: TRBJ2-5
CDR3aa: CASSQSLGAQETQYF

v_gene: TRBV5-5
j_gene: TRBJ2-1
CDR3aa: CASSLDTGQGYNEQFF

v_gene: TRBV19
j_gene: TRBJ2-5
CDR3aa: CASSTNRGETQYF

v_gene: TRBV13
j_gene: TRBJ2-7
CDR3aa: CASSWGNSYEQYF

v_gene: TRBV30
j_gene: TRBJ2-7
CDR3aa: CAWSSGVTYEQYF

v_gene: TRBV18
j_gene: TRBJ2-7
CDR3aa: CASSLTHGTPYEQYF

v_gene: TRBV27
j_gene: TRBJ2-1
CDR3aa: CASSLYQGVVYNEQFF

v_gene: TRBV3-1/TRBV3-2
j_gene: TRBJ1-5
CDR3aa: CASSLKPSGQVFSNQPQHF

v_gene: TRBV28
j_gene: TRBJ2-1
CDR3aa: CASSTPLVAWHEQFF

v_gene: TRBV7-2
j_gene: TRBJ1-1
CDR3aa: CASSVRTSVNPTEAFF

v_gene: TRBV5-5
j_gene: TRBJ2-7
CDR3aa: CASSFRQGLNEQYF

v_gene: TRBV4-1
j_gene: TRBJ1-2
CDR3aa: CASSQEGNYGYTF